This T cell receptor (beta chain) is drawn from a study of blood T cell repertoires in COVID-19. About the study: The cDNA or gDNA used as material had been derived from T cells, B-cell-depleted T cells, or PBMCs.

As processed by the authors: Reference gene primer amplification gave nucleated cell count estimates. Sequenced by immunoSEQ multiplex PCR; TCRdb stores in-frame clones only, minus some. That table is the source of V, J and clone size, and D and trimming were worked out from the DNA. The sample holds roughly 200,000 clones, about nine tenths seen once. Trimming cost V 3 bases and J 6 bases, with 14 bases left between them. CDR1 is SEHNR, CDR2 FQNEAQ, per germline (reference sequence). This CDR3 contains 15 residues. Sequenced: peripheral blood. The TCR was taken from a man aged 65 to 79 with acute or convalescent COVID-19. The chain is built from TRBV7-9 and TRBJ2-2; D is perhaps TRBD2 (6 bases). DNA for the CDR3: TGTGCCAGCAGCTTCGAACTAGCTAAGGCCGGGGAGCTGTTTTTT. This gives the protein CASSFELAKAGELFF.